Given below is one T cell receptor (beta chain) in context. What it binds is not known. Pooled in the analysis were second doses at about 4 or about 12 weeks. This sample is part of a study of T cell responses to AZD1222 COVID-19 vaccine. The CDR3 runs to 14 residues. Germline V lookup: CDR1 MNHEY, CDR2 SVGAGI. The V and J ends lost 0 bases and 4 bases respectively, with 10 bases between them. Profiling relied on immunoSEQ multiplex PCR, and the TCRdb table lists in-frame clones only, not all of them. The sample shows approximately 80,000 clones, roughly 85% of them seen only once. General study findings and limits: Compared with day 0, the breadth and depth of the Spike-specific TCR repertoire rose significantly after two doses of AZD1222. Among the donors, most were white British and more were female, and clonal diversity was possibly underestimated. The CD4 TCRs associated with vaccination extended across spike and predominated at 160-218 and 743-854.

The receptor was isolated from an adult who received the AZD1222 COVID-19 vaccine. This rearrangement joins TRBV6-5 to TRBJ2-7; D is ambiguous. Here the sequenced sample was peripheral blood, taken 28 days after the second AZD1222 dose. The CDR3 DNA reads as TGTGCCAGCAGTTACTCTGTCTACGGATACGAGCAGTACTTC. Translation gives CASSYSVYGYEQYF.